The 24 T cell receptor beta chains listed next were all sequenced from one sample in a study of shared clonotypes between healthy human individuals. Here immunoSEQ multiplex PCR was the method, and the copy in TCRdb shows in-frame clones only, minus some. There are about 820,000 clones in the sample; about 91% occur only once, and 24% lies in the top ten. Naive CD8 cells lacked CD45RO, underwent positive selection for CCR7 and left out terminally differentiated effector memory CD45RA+ cells. Sequenced input: naive CD8+ T cells sorted from blood. These receptors were collected from a man aged 25-45 years in good health.

This clone was seen once. J is TRBJ1-2 and V is TRBV10-1; 7 bases map to TRBD1. This CDR3 is 13 amino acids long. Unmatched junction bases numbered 1, after V lost 3 bases and J lost 3 bases. Germline V CDR1 and CDR2: WNHNN, SYGVQD (reference sequence). The CDR3 region is CASSDGTDYGYTF. DNA for the CDR3: TGCGCCAGCAGTGACGGGACAGACTATGGCTACACCTTC.

The chain employs TRBV27 and TRBJ2-1; weak D call: TRBD1 (5 bases). CDR1 and CDR2 from the germline V gene are MNHEY and SMNVEV (reference sequence). V was clipped by 3 bases and J by 6 bases, with 18 bases between them. CDR3 length equals 16 residues. The DNA of the CDR3 is TGTGCCAGCAGTTTTTCCGGCCCGCTAGGGGCCAATGAGCAGTTCTTC. As protein: CASSFSGPLGANEQFF.

A word on this clone: Other nucleotide sequences in the sample specify the same CDR3. The chain links TRBV27 to TRBJ2-1, with D maybe TRBD2 (7 bases). The CDR3 loop spans 15 amino acids. The germline V and J ends were trimmed by 4 bases and 4 bases, with 14 bases remaining between them. Germline V gene sequence: CDR1 MNHEY, CDR2 SMNVEV (reference sequence). For the CDR3, the DNA is TGTGCCAGCAGTTGGGGGGGGCAGGGGTACAATGAGCAGTTCTTC. Encoded protein: CASSWGGQGYNEQFF.

This sequence joins TRBV28 and TRBJ2-7; no clear D gene. CDR1 is MDHEN and CDR2 is SYDVKM in the germline V gene. V was clipped by 4 bases and J by 4 bases, with 14 bases between them. The CDR3 runs to 14 residues. Here the CDR3 reads CASSSQRSKYEQYF. The CDR3 region has the DNA TGTGCCAGCAGTTCCCAGAGATCCAAATACGAGCAGTACTTC.

The count of this clone is one. This chain connects TRBV7-9 to TRBJ2-7, with D perhaps assigned TRBD1 or TRBD2 (6 bases each). V lost 4 bases and J 4 bases, leaving 17 bases between the germline ends. CDR3 length: 15 residues. CDR1 is SEHNR and CDR2 is FQNEAQ in the germline V gene (reference sequence). As DNA, the CDR3 is TGTGCCAGCAGCTCTGGGGGCGGGGCTCGGTACGAGCAGTACTTC. This translates into CASSSGGGARYEQYF.

This clone has only one observation. The chain uses TRBV7-9 and TRBJ1-2, with D possibly TRBD1 on 6 matching bases. Germline lookup yields CDR1 SEHNR and CDR2 FQNEAQ (reference sequence). V was cut by 1 base and J by 3 bases, with 9 bases left in between. This CDR3 has 14 residues. CDR3 amino acids: CASSLDRADYGYTF. Here the CDR3 DNA reads TGTGCCAGCAGCTTAGACAGGGCTGACTATGGCTACACCTTC.

The gene calls are TRBV5-6 and TRBJ2-5; 8 nucleotides align to TRBD2. The V segment lost 4 bases and the J segment 0 bases; nucleotides outside the gene matches: 11. Looked up from germline, CDR1 is SGHDT and CDR2 is YYEEEE. The CDR3 runs 17 residues. In DNA, the CDR3 is TGTGCCAGCAGCCTGGATTTTAGCGGGACTTACCAAGAGACCCAGTACTTC. Its translation: CASSLDFSGTYQETQYF.

The CDR3 protein is CASSPMGLAGAPTGNEQFF. CDR3 sequence (DNA): TGTGCCAGCAGCCCAATGGGACTAGCGGGAGCCCCGACAGGCAATGAGCAGTTCTTC. The chain carries TRBV9 and TRBJ2-1; TRBD2 aligns across 14 bases. The V gene's germline CDR1 is SGDLS and CDR2 YYNGEE. V was pared by 4 bases and J by 6 bases, with 15 bases of the junction left unmatched. The CDR3 contains 19 residues.

This chain uses TRBV29-1 with TRBJ1-1, with a tentative D call TRBD1 (6 bases). Germline CDR1 and CDR2: SQVTM and ANQGSEA. The CDR3 has 12 amino acids. The V end lost 6 bases, the J end lost 4 bases, and 12 bases lay between the germline ends. In DNA, the CDR3 is TGCAGCGTGATACAGGGCGGCACTGAAGCTTTCTTT. Its translation is CSVIQGGTEAFF. Full variable domain (rest looked up from reference TRBV29-1 and TRBJ1-1): SAVISQKPSRDICQRGTSLTIQCQVDSQVTMMFWYRQQPGQSLTLIATANQGSEATYESGFVIDKFPISRPNLTFSTLTVSNMSPEDSSIYLCSVIQGGTEAFFGQGTRLTVV.

The chain uses TRBV6-5 and TRBJ1-1, with D perhaps TRBD1 (6 bases). V was trimmed by 0 bases and J by 6 bases, leaving 11 bases between them. This CDR3 has 14 residues. The germline V gene has CDR1 MNHEY and CDR2 SVGAGI. Here the CDR3 DNA reads TGTGCCAGCAGTTACTCAAGACAGGACCCTGAAGCTTTCTTT. Protein sequence: CASSYSRQDPEAFF.

The chain links TRBV28 to TRBJ1-5; D call uncertain. The CDR3 spans 13 residues. V was clipped by 7 bases and J by 6 bases, with 13 bases between them. In germline, CDR1 is MDHEN, CDR2 SYDVKM. In DNA form, the CDR3 reads TGTGCCAGCATATGGGCGTCTGGTCAGCCCCAGCATTTT. Translation gives CASIWASGQPQHF.

This chain connects TRBV10-3 to TRBJ2-5; 8 nucleotides align to TRBD2. V gave up 0 bases and J gave up 5 bases; unmatched junction bases: 11. The CDR3 is made up of 17 amino acids. Germline CDR1 reads ENHRY; CDR2 reads SYGVKD. The CDR3 DNA is TGTGCCATCAGTGAGTCGGTCAGCGGGAGACGTTGGGAGACCCAGTACTTC. It encodes CAISESVSGRRWETQYF.

Comment on this clone: This sample also contains other DNA sequences that code for the same CDR3. This chain links TRBV6-5 with TRBJ2-1; the match to TRBD2 covers 9 bases. Germline CDR1 reads MNHEY; CDR2 reads SVGAGI. The trim removed 0 bases at V and 0 bases at J, leaving 0 bases unmatched. The CDR3 covers 16 residues. In DNA, the CDR3 is TGTGCCAGCAGTTACTCTAGCGGGAGCTCCTACAATGAGCAGTTCTTC. Protein: CASSYSSGSSYNEQFF.

This sequence joins TRBV27 and TRBJ2-7; D call uncertain. From germline, CDR1 is MNHEY and CDR2 SMNVEV (reference sequence). V was cut by 10 bases and J by 2 bases, with 15 bases left in between. This CDR3 spans 13 amino acids. CDR3 protein: CATARSLAYEQYF. The CDR3 region has the DNA TGTGCCACCGCGAGGAGTCTGGCCTACGAGCAGTACTTC.

The chain links TRBV4-1 to TRBJ2-2; the D is unclear. Germline CDR1 MGHRA, CDR2 YSYEKL. The CDR3 sequence is 13 residues long. The V end lost 7 bases, the J end lost 2 bases, and 8 bases lay between the germline ends. The CDR3 spells CASTPSNTGELFF. The CDR3 DNA reads TGCGCCAGCACGCCCTCCAACACCGGGGAGCTGTTTTTT.

The rearrangement links TRBV7-9 to TRBJ2-1, with D perhaps matching TRBD1 (5 bases). V was cut by 6 bases and J by 2 bases, with 14 bases left in between. CDR1 is SEHNR, CDR2 FQNEAQ, per germline (reference sequence). The CDR3 has 15 amino acids. This chain's CDR3 is CASSKKGITYNEQFF. The CDR3 nucleotides are TGTGCCAGCAGTAAAAAGGGGATAACCTACAATGAGCAGTTCTTC.

This chain joins TRBV15 and TRBJ1-2; D is undetermined. The CDR3 is 14 amino acids. The V end lost 7 bases, the J end lost 0 bases, and 12 bases lay between the germline ends. The germline CDR1 and CDR2 sequences are LNHNV and YYDKDF (reference sequence). The DNA for the CDR3 is TGTGCCACCAACTCAGGCCCTTCTAACTATGGCTACACCTTC. Protein sequence: CATNSGPSNYGYTF.

J is TRBJ1-5 and V is TRBV15; 7 bases map to TRBD1. Per germline, CDR1 LNHNV and CDR2 YYDKDF (reference sequence). This CDR3 has 15 amino acids. V lost 8 bases to trimming and J lost 2 bases; unmatched junction nucleotides: 9. The CDR3 DNA is TGTGCCACCGGCTACGGGACAGTTGGCAATCAGCCCCAGCATTTT. Protein sequence: CATGYGTVGNQPQHF.

This CDR3 reads CASTGTGLGTEAFF. CDR3 DNA sequence: TGCGCCAGCACCGGGACAGGGTTGGGAACTGAAGCTTTCTTT. The rearrangement uses TRBV5-1 and TRBJ1-1; 9 bases are shared with TRBD1. Germline assignment: CDR1 SGHRS and CDR2 YFSETQ. V shed 6 bases, J shed 5 bases, and the junction held 8 bases outside the gene matches. The CDR3 is 14 amino acids.

This chain links TRBV2 with TRBJ2-5; D is possibly TRBD1 (5 bases). Per the germline V gene, CDR1 is SNHLY and CDR2 is FYNNEI. This CDR3 has 15 residues. Trimming cost V 7 bases and J 2 bases, with 17 bases left between them. CDR3 DNA sequence: TGTGCCAGCACTACTGGGGCGCTCGTACAAGAGACCCAGTACTTC. It specifies CASTTGALVQETQYF.

J is TRBJ2-7 and V is TRBV9; 10 nucleotides align to TRBD2. In germline, CDR1 is SGDLS, CDR2 YYNGEE. J was trimmed by 2 bases and V by 0 bases; bases with no gene match: 5. The CDR3 contains 16 residues. CDR3 in amino acids: CASSVDAGLATYEQYF. The CDR3 coding sequence is TGTGCCAGCAGCGTAGATGCGGGACTAGCGACCTACGAGCAGTACTTC. The variable domain in full, with the rest retrieved from reference TRBV9 and TRBJ2-7, is DSGVTQTPKHLITATGQRVTLRCSPRSGDLSVYWYQQSLDQGLQFLIQYYNGEERAKGNILERFSAQQFPDLHSELNLSSLELGDSALYFCASSVDAGLATYEQYFGPGTRLTVT.

The V gene is TRBV7-9, the J gene TRBJ2-1; 10 nucleotides line up with TRBD2. V shed 3 bases and J 6 bases; nucleotides not matched to a gene: 11. The CDR3 totals 17 residues. Looked up from germline, CDR1 is SEHNR and CDR2 is FQNEAQ (reference sequence). In nucleotides, the CDR3 is TGTGCCAGCAGCTTGCCCTCGACTAGCGGGCCCGTCAATGAGCAGTTCTTC. Amino acids: CASSLPSTSGPVNEQFF.

Points on this clone: One end of the junction is discordant with germline, which a read error may explain. This chain connects TRBV28 to TRBJ2-1; possibly TRBD2 for D (7 bases). CDR3 length: 17 residues. The V gene's germline CDR1 is MDHEN and CDR2 SYDVKM. CDR3 residues: CASSLLGGAGAYNEQFF. The CDR3 nucleotides read TGTGCCAGCAGCTTATTGGGGGGGGCGGGAGCCTACAATGAGCAGTTCTTC.

This chain links TRBV7-8 with TRBJ1-1; tentative D call: TRBD1 (5 bases). Trimming stripped 5 bases from V and 1 base from J, with 23 bases between. The CDR3 runs 18 residues. Germline-derived CDR1 and CDR2 are SGHVS and FQNEAQ. The CDR3 DNA is TGTGCCAGCAGCCCACATCGTACAAGCCAAGGGACGAACACTGAAGCTTTCTTT. The encoded protein is CASSPHRTSQGTNTEAFF.